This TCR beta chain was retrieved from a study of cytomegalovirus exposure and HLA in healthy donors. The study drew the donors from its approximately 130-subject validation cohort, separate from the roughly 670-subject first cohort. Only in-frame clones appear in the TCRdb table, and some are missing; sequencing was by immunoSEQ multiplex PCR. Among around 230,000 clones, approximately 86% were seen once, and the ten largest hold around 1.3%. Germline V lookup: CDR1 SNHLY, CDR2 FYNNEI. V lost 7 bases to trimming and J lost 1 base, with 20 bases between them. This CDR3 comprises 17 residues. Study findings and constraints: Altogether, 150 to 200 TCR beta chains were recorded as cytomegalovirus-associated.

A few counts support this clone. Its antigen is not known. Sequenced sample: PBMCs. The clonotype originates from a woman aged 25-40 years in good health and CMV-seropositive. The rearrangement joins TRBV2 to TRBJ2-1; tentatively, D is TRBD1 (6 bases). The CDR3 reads CASITDSALISYNEQFF. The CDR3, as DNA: TGTGCCAGCATCACGGACAGTGCCCTGATTTCCTACAATGAGCAGTTCTTC. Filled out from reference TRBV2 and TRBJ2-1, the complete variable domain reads EPEVTQTPSHQVTQMGQEVILRCVPISNHLYFYWYRQILGQKVEFLVSFYNNEISEKSEIFDDQFSVERPDGSNFTLKIRSTKLEDSAMYFCASITDSALISYNEQFFGPGTRLTVL.